This T cell receptor (beta chain) came from a study of cytomegalovirus exposure and HLA in healthy donors. As for the study in general: Of approximately 400 genotyped donors, about 81% clustered with self-reported Caucasian donors.

Turning to this clone: Its antigen remains unidentified.

General study points: HLA restriction was apparent for most CMV-associated TCR beta chains in a later analysis. Reports credit the classifier with highly specific, highly sensitive diagnosis of cytomegalovirus status.

This CDR3 is 13 amino acids long. V lost 3 bases and J 3 bases, leaving 8 bases between the germline ends. The germline gives CDR1 LGHNA, CDR2 YSLEER. Use of 60 Vbeta and 13 Jbeta primers characterized the PCR. Sequenced by immunoSEQ multiplex PCR; TCRdb stores in-frame clones only, minus some. This sample carries some 65,000 clones, about 70% of them seen once, and the ten largest clones take approximately 11%. The sample was PBMCs. The chain couples TRBV4-3 to TRBJ2-5, with D possibly being TRBD1 (5 bases). The TCR originated in a woman in her thirties in good health and CMV-seronegative. The DNA for the CDR3 is TGCGCCAGCAGCCACCAGGGAAAAGAGACCCAGTACTTC. It codes for CASSHQGKETQYF.